Listed below are T cell receptor beta chains from one sample, sequenced in a study of blood T cell repertoires in COVID-19. The method was immunoSEQ multiplex PCR; TCRdb's version includes in-frame clones alone and lacks a portion of them. The sample contains 240,000 or so clones, around 89% of which appear only once. The sequencing sample was made of PBMCs or T cells enriched from blood (not recorded which). All receptors derive from a middle-aged man who had recovered from COVID-19. Each CDR3 is given with its conserved first and last residue. The D gene is left open where the match is weak. Not every row has a clone size; where given, it reads once, few, many or a size class.

TRBJ2-1,.,TRBV7-6,.,TGTGCCAGCAGCCTAGACCGGGGAAACAATGAGCAGTTCTTC,CASSLDRGNNEQFF
TRBJ1-3,.,TRBV6-5,.,TGTGCCAGCAGCCGCGGGCCTAACTCTGGAAACACCATATATTTT,CASSRGPNSGNTIYF
TRBJ1-2,.,TRBV30,.,TGTGCCTGGAGGGAACTACCCAACTATGGCTACACCTTC,CAWRELPNYGYTF
TRBJ2-5,.,TRBV30,TRBD1,TGTGCCTGGAGCGTTGGACAGGTCCAAGAGACCCAGTACTTC,CAWSVGQVQETQYF
TRBJ2-7,.,TRBV28,.,TGTGCCAGCAGTTTATACCGAAGCCAGTACTTC,CASSLYRSQYF
TRBJ1-2,.,TRBV6-6,.,TGTGCCAGCAGTTACGCACATCCAGGATCCTATGGCTACACCTTC,CASSYAHPGSYGYTF
TRBJ2-7,.,TRBV6-5,.,TGTGCCAGCAGCGTACCACAGGATACCTACGAGCAGTACTTC,CASSVPQDTYEQYF
TRBJ1-5,few,TRBV18,.,TGTGCCAGCTCACCAGCCGACAGAGATCAGCCCCAGCATTTT,CASSPADRDQPQHF
TRBJ1-5,.,TRBV5-1,.,TGCGCCAGCAGCGAACAGGGTGAGGATCAGCCCCAGCATTTT,CASSEQGEDQPQHF
TRBJ1-2,.,TRBV9,TRBD1,TGTGCCAGCAGCTCTCGACAGGGTGCGTATGGCTACACCTTC,CASSSRQGAYGYTF
TRBJ2-7,.,TRBV19,TRBD1,TGTGCCAGTAGTATAGGGACAGGGGACTACGAGCAGTACTTC,CASSIGTGDYEQYF
TRBJ2-7,.,TRBV20-1,TRBD1,TGCAGTGCTAGTCTAACAGGGGCCTACGAGCAGTACTTC,CSASLTGAYEQYF
TRBJ2-3,once,TRBV29-1,TRBD2,TGCAGCGTTAGAACTAGCGGGAGCACAGATACGCAGTATTTT,CSVRTSGSTDTQYF
TRBJ1-1,.,TRBV5-1,TRBD1,TGCGCCAGCAGCTTGGGGGACAGGGGCACCACTGAAGCTTTCTTT,CASSLGDRGTTEAFF
TRBJ2-3,.,TRBV30,.,TGTGCCTGGAGTCTTTTCGCGCGCCGAACTGACACAGATACGCAGTATTTT,CAWSLFARRTDTDTQYF
TRBJ2-1,few,TRBV30,.,TGTGCCTGGAGTGTACCGGGGGGCCGGACCCACAATGAGCAGTTCTTC,CAWSVPGGRTHNEQFF
TRBJ2-5,few,TRBV19,TRBD2,TGTGCCAGTAGTATGAGTACTAGCGGGAGTCAAGAGACCCAGTACTTC,CASSMSTSGSQETQYF
TRBJ2-1,.,TRBV4-1,TRBD2,TGCGCCAGCAGCCACCCTTTGGGAACTAGCGGGAGGAAGCTTTTAAATGAGCAGTTCTTC,CASSHPLGTSGRKLLNEQFF
TRBJ2-7,.,TRBV12-2,.,TGTGCAAGTCGCCAGTACAGGGTCTCCTCTTACGAGCAGTACTTC,CASRQYRVSSYEQYF
TRBJ1-6,.,TRBV28,.,TGTGCCAGCAGTCTAGGACTGTCGGATTCACCCCTCCACTTT,CASSLGLSDSPLHF
TRBJ2-7,once,TRBV2,.,TGTGCCAGCACGTCAGGAAAAACAAAGCAGTACTTC,CASTSGKTKQYF
TRBJ2-1,.,TRBV5-1,.,TGCGCCAGTACCCTGGGGGCGGGAGTGGAATACAATGAGCAGTTCTTC,CASTLGAGVEYNEQFF
TRBJ2-5,.,TRBV27,TRBD2,TGTGCCAGCAGTACTAGCGGGCGGAATCGGGGGACCCAGTACTTC,CASSTSGRNRGTQYF
TRBJ2-7,.,TRBV14,TRBD2,TGTGCCAGCAGCCAAGATCGAGGGTTAGCGGGAAACCACCGATACGAGCAGTACTTC,CASSQDRGLAGNHRYEQYF
TRBJ1-2,few,TRBV6-5,.,TGTGCCAGCAGCTCGGGGGGTTACTATGGCTACACCTTC,CASSSGGYYGYTF
TRBJ2-5,.,TRBV7-9,TRBD2,TGTGCCAGCAGCTCGGCACTAGCGGGGGACTCTTCGAAGACCCAGTACTTC,CASSSALAGDSSKTQYF
TRBJ2-7,.,TRBV14,TRBD1,TGTGCCAGCAGCCGGGGCCCGACAGGGGCCTCCTACGAGCAGTACTTC,CASSRGPTGASYEQYF
TRBJ2-1,.,TRBV3-1/TRBV3-2,.,TGTGCCAGCAGCCAGATTGTCCTCGGCAATGAGCAGTTCTTC,CASSQIVLGNEQFF
TRBJ1-1,.,TRBV20-1,.,TGCAGTGCTAGAGAAACCAGTGAAGCTTTCTTT,CSARETSEAFF
TRBJ2-2,.,TRBV7-9,TRBD2,TGTGCCAGCAGCCACTTCCGACTAGCGGCAAACACCGGGGAGCTGTTTTTT,CASSHFRLAANTGELFF
TRBJ2-7,.,TRBV13,.,TGTGCCAGCAGAAAGGAGGGGTACGAGCAGTACTTC,CASRKEGYEQYF
TRBJ2-2,.,TRBV7-9,TRBD1,TGTGCCAGCAGCTTAGCTCAGGGGGTTCCCGGGGAGCTGTTTTTT,CASSLAQGVPGELFF
TRBJ1-5,.,TRBV18,TRBD1,TGTGCCAGCTCACTCCCGGGACAGGGATATCGGCAGCCCCAGCATTTT,CASSLPGQGYRQPQHF
TRBJ2-1,.,TRBV15,.,TGTGCCACCAGCAGACGAACAGGGAATGAGCAGTTCTTC,CATSRRTGNEQFF
TRBJ1-1,few,TRBV9,.,TGTGCCAGCAGCGTTCAGATGGGGAGTGAAGCTTTCTTT,CASSVQMGSEAFF
TRBJ2-7,.,TRBV2,.,TGTGCCAGCAGTTATAGCTCCTACGAGCAGTACTTC,CASSYSSYEQYF
TRBJ1-4,.,TRBV5-8,TRBD1,TGTGCCAGCAGCTTGAGAATTCACAGGGGGCTGAGGGAAAAACTGTTTTTT,CASSLRIHRGLREKLFF
TRBJ2-2,once,TRBV9,TRBD2,TGTGCCAGCAGCGAATCTACACCGGGACTAGCGGGGTCGAACACCGGGGAGCTGTTTTTT,CASSESTPGLAGSNTGELFF
TRBJ1-1,.,TRBV20-1,.,TGCAGTGCTAGTTTTCTAGTGGTTGGAAACACTGAAGCTTTCTTT,CSASFLVVGNTEAFF
TRBJ1-4,.,TRBV7-9,.,TGTGCCAGCAGCTGGGGGCGTCGGTCTAATGAAAAACTGTTTTTT,CASSWGRRSNEKLFF
TRBJ1-4,.,TRBV21-1,.,TGTGCCAGCAGCCCGGCGAGGCAGTCTAATGAAAAACTGTTTTTT,CASSPARQSNEKLFF
TRBJ1-2,.,TRBV6-4,.,TGTGCCAGCAGGAACAGGGAAATTAACTATGGCTACACCTTC,CASRNREINYGYTF
TRBJ2-1,.,TRBV5-1,.,TGCGCCAGCAGGAGGCTAGCGAACGACAATGAGCAGTTCTTC,CASRRLANDNEQFF
TRBJ2-6,once,TRBV18,.,TGTGCCAGCTCACCGGCAGGGTCTGGGGCCAACGTCCTGACTTTC,CASSPAGSGANVLTF
TRBJ1-1,.,TRBV28,TRBD1,TGTGCCAGCAGTTTTACAGGGGGCACTGAAGCTTTCTTT,CASSFTGGTEAFF
TRBJ2-5,once,TRBV27,.,TGTGCCAGCAGACTGATAACAGGGGGGGAAGAGACCCAGTACTTC,CASRLITGGEETQYF
TRBJ1-1,.,TRBV5-6,TRBD1,TGTGCCAGCAGCTTCGCGGGACAGGGGATCTTTATTGAAGCTTTCTTT,CASSFAGQGIFIEAFF